This T cell receptor beta chain originates from a study of beta chain features in type 1 diabetes. Findings and caveats of the study: Among type 1 diabetes patients, VDJ junctions had fewer insertions and more deletions. There was a moderate but significant shortening of TCRB CDR3s in all four CD4+ subsets of Type 1 diabetes patients.

Trimming took 8 bases from V and 15 from J; bases not matched to a gene: 12. Per the germline V gene, CDR1 is SGHTA and CDR2 is FQGNSA. This CDR3 has 12 residues. This clone has only a few counts. As yet, its antigen is unknown. Expressed TCRB transcripts were sequenced after all isolated RNA was converted to cDNA. The assay was immunoSEQ multiplex PCR, and TCRdb's table has in-frame clones only and misses some. The sample records around 280,000 clones, approximately 15% being singletons. Researchers reported sorting CD4+ naive, central memory, regulatory and stem cell-like memory cells via CD45RO/CCR7/CD25/CD127/CD95/CD27.

Sequenced sample: naive CD4+ T cells from blood. The source is a young man with type 1 diabetes. The rearrangement joins TRBV7-2 to TRBJ2-1; 8 bases are a match to TRBD2. Here the CDR3 DNA reads TGTGCCAGCCGGGGGGGAGGGAGTAGTCCGTTCTTC. This translates into CASRGGGSSPFF.